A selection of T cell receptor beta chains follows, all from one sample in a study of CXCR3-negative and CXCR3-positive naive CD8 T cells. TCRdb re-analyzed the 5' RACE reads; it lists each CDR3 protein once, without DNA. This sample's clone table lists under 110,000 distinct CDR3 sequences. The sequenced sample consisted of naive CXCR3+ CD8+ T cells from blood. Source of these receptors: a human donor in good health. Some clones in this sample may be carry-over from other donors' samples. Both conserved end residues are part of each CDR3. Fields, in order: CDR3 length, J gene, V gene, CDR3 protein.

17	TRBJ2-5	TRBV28	CASSLSPGQGYQETQYF
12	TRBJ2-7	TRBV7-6	CASSTGVYEQYF
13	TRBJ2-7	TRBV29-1	CSVNPSGGYEQYF
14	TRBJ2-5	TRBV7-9	CASTSADREETQYF
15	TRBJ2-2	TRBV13	CASSLESELTGELFF
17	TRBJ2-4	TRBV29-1	CSVLGRESPLAKNIQYF
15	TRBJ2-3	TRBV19	CASNLRDSLPDTQYF
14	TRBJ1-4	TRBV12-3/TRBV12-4	CASSRLDGNEKLFF
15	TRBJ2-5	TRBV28	CAMSPGGIPGETQYF
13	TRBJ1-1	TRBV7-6	CASSLEPNTEAFF
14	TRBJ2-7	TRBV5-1	CASSFSNLEYEQYF
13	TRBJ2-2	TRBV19	CASSILAAGELFF
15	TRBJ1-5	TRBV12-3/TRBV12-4	CASSPGLLGNQPQHF
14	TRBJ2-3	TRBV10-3	CAIRGTGDTDTQYF
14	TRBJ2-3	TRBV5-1	CASSLVASTDTQYF
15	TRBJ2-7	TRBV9	CASSPVAGGPGEQYF
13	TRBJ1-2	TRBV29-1	CSVPGTRADGYTF
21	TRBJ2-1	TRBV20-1	CSARGAPTGGGLAMSYNEQFF
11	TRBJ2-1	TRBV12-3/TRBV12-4	CASSQGQGEFF
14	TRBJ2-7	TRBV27	CASSLRTASYEQYF
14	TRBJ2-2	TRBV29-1	CSATLAANTGELFF
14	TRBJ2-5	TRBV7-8	CASSPQRTQEAQYF
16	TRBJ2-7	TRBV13	CASSLPGLAGADEQYF
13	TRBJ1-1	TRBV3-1	CASSPQGAAEAFF
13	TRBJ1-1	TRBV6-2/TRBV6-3	CASRAGTDTEAFF
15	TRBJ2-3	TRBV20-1	CSAIRQGASTDTQYF
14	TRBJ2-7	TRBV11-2	CASSLVYGTYEQYF
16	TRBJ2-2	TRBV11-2	CASSGVGTGGAGELFF
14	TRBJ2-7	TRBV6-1	CASNIFGGSYEQYF
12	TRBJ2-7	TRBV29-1	CSVADGPYEQYF
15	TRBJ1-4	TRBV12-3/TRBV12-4	CASRPHPGGNEKLFF
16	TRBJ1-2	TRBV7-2	CASSSLTGSWDYGYTF
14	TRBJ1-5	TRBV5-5	CASSLAEGGQPQHF
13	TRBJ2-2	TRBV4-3	CASSGVPGGELFF
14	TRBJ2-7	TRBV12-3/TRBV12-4	CASSPDVSRGEQYF
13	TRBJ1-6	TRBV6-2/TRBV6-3	CASSLDRGSPLHF
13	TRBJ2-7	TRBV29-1	CSVDTGTAYEQYF